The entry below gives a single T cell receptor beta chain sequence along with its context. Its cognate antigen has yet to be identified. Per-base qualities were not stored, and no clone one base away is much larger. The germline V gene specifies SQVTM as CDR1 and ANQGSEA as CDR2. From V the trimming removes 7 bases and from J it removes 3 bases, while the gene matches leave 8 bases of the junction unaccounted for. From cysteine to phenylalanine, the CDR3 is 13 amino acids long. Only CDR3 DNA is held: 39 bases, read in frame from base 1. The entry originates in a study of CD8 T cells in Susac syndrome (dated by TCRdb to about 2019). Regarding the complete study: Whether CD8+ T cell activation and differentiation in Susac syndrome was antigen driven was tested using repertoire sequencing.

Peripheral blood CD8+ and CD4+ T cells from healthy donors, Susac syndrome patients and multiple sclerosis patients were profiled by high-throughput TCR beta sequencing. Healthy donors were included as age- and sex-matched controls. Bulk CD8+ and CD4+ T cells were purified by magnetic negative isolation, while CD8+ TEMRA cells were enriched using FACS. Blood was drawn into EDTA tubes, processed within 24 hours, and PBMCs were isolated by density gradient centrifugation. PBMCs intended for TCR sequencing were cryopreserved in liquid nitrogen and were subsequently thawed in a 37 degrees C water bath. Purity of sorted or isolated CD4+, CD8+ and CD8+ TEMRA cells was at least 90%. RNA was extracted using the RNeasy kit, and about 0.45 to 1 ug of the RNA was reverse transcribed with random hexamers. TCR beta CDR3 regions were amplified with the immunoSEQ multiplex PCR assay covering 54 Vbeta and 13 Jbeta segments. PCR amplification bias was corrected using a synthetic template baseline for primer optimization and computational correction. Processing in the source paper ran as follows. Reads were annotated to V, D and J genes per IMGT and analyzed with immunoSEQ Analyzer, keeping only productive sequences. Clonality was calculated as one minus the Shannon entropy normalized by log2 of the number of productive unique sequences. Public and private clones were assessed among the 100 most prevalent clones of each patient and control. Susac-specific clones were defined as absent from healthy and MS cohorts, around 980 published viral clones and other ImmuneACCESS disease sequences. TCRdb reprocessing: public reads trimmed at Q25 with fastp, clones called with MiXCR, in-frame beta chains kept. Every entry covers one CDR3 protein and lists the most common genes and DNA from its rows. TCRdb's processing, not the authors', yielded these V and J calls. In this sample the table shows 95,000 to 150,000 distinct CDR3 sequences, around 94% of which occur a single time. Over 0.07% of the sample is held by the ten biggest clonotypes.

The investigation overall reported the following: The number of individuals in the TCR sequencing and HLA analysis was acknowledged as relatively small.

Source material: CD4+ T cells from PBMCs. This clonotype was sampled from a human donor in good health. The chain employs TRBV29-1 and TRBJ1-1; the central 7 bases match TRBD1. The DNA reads TGCAGCGCGCGGGGACAGACGGACACTGAAGCTTTCTTT. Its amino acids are CSARGQTDTEAFF.